The 28 T cell receptor beta chains below come from one sample, sequenced in a study of coeliac disease. Some clones are missing from TCRdb's copy, which holds only in-frame ones; the method was immunoSEQ multiplex PCR. The sample lists more than 1,200 clones, about 60% occurring once. The sample comprised intraepithelial lymphocytes from the gut. The receptors were sampled from a woman aged 45-65 years with celiac disease on a gluten-free diet.

The chain uses TRBV23-1 and TRBJ1-1; weak D call: TRBD1 (5 bases). TRBV23-1 falls under the ORF class, with uncertain function. CDR3 size: 19 residues. V lost 4 bases and J lost 2, with 26 bases in between. The CDR3 reads CASSRFWGVVGLPNTEAFF. DNA of the CDR3: TGCGCCAGCAGTCGATTCTGGGGGGTCGTCGGACTTCCCAACACTGAAGCTTTCTTT.

For this clone: A junction end diverges from the germline sequence, so it may reflect a read error. V is TRBV5-1 and J is TRBJ1-1; weak D call: TRBD1 (5 bases). CDR3 length equals 17 residues. Germline assignment: CDR1 SGHRS and CDR2 YFSETQ. This CDR3 is CAGRRTPQGSSNTEAFF. Written as DNA, the CDR3 is TGCGCCGGCAGACGAACCCCCCAGGGCTCCTCGAACACTGAAGCTTTCTTT.

The genes are TRBV11-3 and TRBJ2-2, with D maybe TRBD2 (5 bases). The germline V gene has CDR1 SGHNT and CDR2 YENEEA. V lost 6 bases and J 3 bases, leaving 23 bases between the germline ends. This CDR3 comprises 18 residues. CDR3 DNA: TGTGCCAGCAGTGATCGCGAAGTAGGAGGCGTCGACACCGGGGAGCTGTTTTTT. Protein product: CASSDREVGGVDTGELFF.

This chain connects TRBV4-3 to TRBJ2-5, with a weak D call TRBD1 (5 bases). The end of the DNA fits TRBJ2-7 better, so the J call may be wrong. The CDR3 runs to 14 residues. Germline V CDR1 and CDR2: LGHNA, YSLEER. The CDR3 is CASSQDSQGYEQYF. In DNA, the CDR3 is TGCGCCAGCAGCCAAGATTCCCAGGGCTACGAGCAGTACTTC.

V usage is TRBV5-4 and J usage is TRBJ1-3; 7 bases match TRBD1. The CDR3 covers 16 residues. J gave up 2 bases and V 3 bases, and 8 bases lay outside the gene matches. CDR1 and CDR2 from the germline V gene are SGHNT and YYREEE (reference sequence). The CDR3 DNA reads as TGTGCCAGCAGCTACAACGCACAGGGGCCTGGAAACACCATATATTTT. Translated: CASSYNAQGPGNTIYF.

J is TRBJ2-3 and V is TRBV18, with D maybe TRBD1 (6 bases). The CDR3 has 15 amino acids. CDR1 and CDR2 (germline): KGHSH, LQKENI. Trimming removed 3 bases from V and 3 bases from J, with 13 bases in between. The CDR3 loop reads CASSPFQGRTDTQYF. The CDR3 nucleotides read TGTGCCAGCTCACCTTTTCAGGGGAGAACAGATACGCAGTATTTT.

CDR3 nucleotide sequence: TGTGCCAGCAGCTTTAGTTCCCAAGAGACCCAGTACTTC. Translating it yields CASSFSSQETQYF. The chain links TRBV7-2 to TRBJ2-5; D is unresolved. The V gene's germline CDR1 is SGHTA and CDR2 FQGNSA. V was pared by 3 bases and J by 1 base, with 6 bases between. This CDR3 contains 13 residues.

The V gene is TRBV28, the J gene TRBJ2-7; 9 bases align to TRBD1. CDR3 length equals 14 residues. From germline, CDR1 is MDHEN and CDR2 SYDVKM. Trimming cost V 10 bases and J 6 bases; bases outside gene matches: 13. The CDR3 spells CAIHTGTGRSEQYF. The CDR3 coding sequence is TGTGCCATCCACACCGGGACAGGGAGGTCCGAGCAGTACTTC.

This clone has more than one count but fewer than ten. The V gene is TRBV6-6, the J gene TRBJ2-3; D remains ambiguous. Per the germline V gene, CDR1 is MNHNY and CDR2 is SVGAGI (reference sequence). The CDR3 sequence is 12 residues long. V was pared by 9 bases and J by 6 bases, with 13 bases between. The CDR3 DNA reads TGTGCCAGTCGCAGTGGCTTGGATACGCAGTATTTT. Protein product: CASRSGLDTQYF.

The genes are TRBV19 and TRBJ2-2; 8 bases line up with TRBD2. This CDR3 is 15 amino acids long. In germline, CDR1 is LNHDA, CDR2 SQIVND (reference sequence). The J segment lost 3 bases and the V segment lost 7 bases, leaving 7 bases of the junction unmatched. CDR3 nucleotides: TGTGCCAGTAACCCGGGGGGGGGCTACACCGGGGAGCTGTTTTTT. Protein: CASNPGGGYTGELFF.

DNA for the CDR3: TGTGCCAGCAGCTTAGGTCTCAGCACAGATACGCAGTATTTT. Its protein is CASSLGLSTDTQYF. The gene calls are TRBV7-9 and TRBJ2-3; no clear D gene. Germline V gene lookup returns CDR1 SEHNR and CDR2 FQNEAQ (reference sequence). This CDR3 has 14 residues. V was trimmed by 1 base and J by 0 bases, leaving 5 bases between them.

This chain uses TRBV18 with TRBJ1-2, with D perhaps matching TRBD1 (6 bases). From germline, CDR1 is KGHSH and CDR2 LQKENI. V lost 0 bases, J lost 4 bases, and 18 bases lay in between. The CDR3 runs 17 residues. The CDR3 loop is CASSPPNTYTGIYGYTF. CDR3 nucleotides: TGTGCCAGCTCACCACCAAACACTTATACAGGGATCTATGGCTACACCTTC.

The chain links TRBV4-1 to TRBJ2-7; TRBD1 matches 9 bases. Germline lookup yields CDR1 MGHRA and CDR2 YSYEKL. CDR3 length: 15 residues. The junction had 5 bases not matched to a gene; V was cut back by 3 bases and J by 2 bases. In DNA, the CDR3 is TGCGCCAGCAGCCAGACGGGACAGGGCACCTACGAGCAGTACTTC. It codes for CASSQTGQGTYEQYF.

The chain employs TRBV29-1 and TRBJ2-7; D gene unclear. V dropped 3 bases and J dropped 2 bases, with 14 bases sitting between them. The CDR3 is 14 amino acids. CDR1 SQVTM and CDR2 ANQGSEA come from the germline V gene. The CDR3 loop reads CSVDSPSDPYEQYF. For the CDR3, the DNA is TGCAGCGTTGACTCTCCAAGCGACCCCTACGAGCAGTACTTC.

The chain has TRBV18 and TRBJ1-1; 7 bases agree with TRBD1. The CDR3 totals 15 residues. With V trimmed by 1 base and J by 6 bases, 8 bases remained unmatched. Germline V gene lookup returns CDR1 KGHSH and CDR2 LQKENI. The chain's CDR3 is CASSPQRDSSAEAFF. The CDR3 DNA sequence: TGTGCCAGCTCACCACAACGGGACAGCAGCGCTGAAGCTTTCTTT.

The rearrangement uses TRBV28 and TRBJ1-1; 7 nucleotides line up with TRBD1. The germline V gene encodes CDR1 MDHEN and CDR2 SYDVKM. The CDR3 is made up of 16 amino acids. V dropped 2 bases and J dropped 1; count of bases not matched to a gene: 7. As DNA, the CDR3 is TGTGCCAGCAGTTTACCCAAGGGGGCGGGGAACACTGAAGCTTTCTTT. Protein: CASSLPKGAGNTEAFF.

In its sample, this clone ranks as large. This sequence joins TRBV2 and TRBJ1-2, with 7 nucleotides matching TRBD1. CDR3 size: 13 residues. V lost 11 bases to trimming and J lost 8 bases; unmatched junction nucleotides: 14. Per germline, CDR1 SNHLY and CDR2 FYNNEI. DNA of the CDR3: TGTGCCGGCCTCCCCGGGACAGTCATAGGCTACACCTTC. This codes for CAGLPGTVIGYTF. Full variable domain (outside the CDR3, taken from reference TRBV2 and TRBJ1-2): EPEVTQTPSHQVTQMGQEVILRCVPISNHLYFYWYRQILGQKVEFLVSFYNNEISEKSEIFDDQFSVERPDGSNFTLKIRSTKLEDSAMYFCAGLPGTVIGYTFGSGTRLTVV.

This chain uses TRBV23-1 with TRBJ2-7, with 8 positions matching TRBD1. TRBV23-1 carries the ORF label, with uncertain function. This CDR3 has 14 residues. V was clipped by 1 base and J by 2 bases; unmatched bases: 1. CDR3 coding DNA: TGCGCCAGCAGTCAATTGGGACAGGCCTACGAGCAGTACTTC. It encodes CASSQLGQAYEQYF.

The chain joins TRBV30 to TRBJ2-5, with D tentatively TRBD2 (6 bases). Germline V CDR1 and CDR2: GTSNPN, SVGIG (reference sequence). This CDR3 has 11 amino acids. V was trimmed by 3 bases and J by 4 bases, leaving 6 bases between them. The CDR3, as DNA: TGTGCCTGGAGCGGGGGAGAGACCCAGTACTTC. Amino acid sequence: CAWSGGETQYF.

This chain connects TRBV13 to TRBJ2-7; weak D call: TRBD1 (5 bases). The germline gives CDR1 PRHDT, CDR2 FYEKMQ (reference sequence). The V gene lost 5 bases and the J gene lost 1 base, with 12 bases spanning the gap. The CDR3 is made up of 14 amino acids. The CDR3 sequence: CASSPMQGSYEQYF. The CDR3 DNA is TGTGCCAGCAGCCCCATGCAGGGTTCCTACGAGCAGTACTTC.

This clone was counted a few times. This chain connects TRBV4-1 to TRBJ2-1; D gene uncertain. The CDR3 runs 20 residues. Germline V gene data show CDR1 as MGHRA and CDR2 as YSYEKL. V was trimmed by 4 bases and J by 7 bases, leaving 32 bases between them. The DNA for the CDR3 is TGCGCCAGCAGCCGCAAGCAGCGTCCTTCTTATGTGTCTTTTATGAATGAGCAGTTCTTC. Its protein is CASSRKQRPSYVSFMNEQFF.

The chain combines TRBV6-1 with TRBJ2-5, with D possibly being TRBD1 (5 bases). The CDR3 loop spans 12 amino acids. Germline CDR1 MNHNS, CDR2 SASEGT. The germline V and J ends were trimmed by 6 bases and 0 bases, with 5 bases remaining between them. CDR3 region: CASRTDQETQYF. The CDR3 region has the DNA TGTGCCAGCAGGACAGACCAAGAGACCCAGTACTTC.

J is TRBJ2-4 and V is TRBV30; 7 bases are a match to TRBD1. The germline V gene encodes CDR1 GTSNPN and CDR2 SVGIG (reference sequence). The length of the CDR3 is 11 residues. The CDR3 sequence: CAGQVKNIQYF. CDR3 DNA sequence: TGTGCAGGACAGGTAAAAAACATTCAGTACTTC.

This clone was seen a single time. J is TRBJ1-4 and V is TRBV7-8, with D uncertain. Trimming pared 2 bases from V and 4 bases from J, leaving 8 bases between. Germline CDR1 reads SGHVS; CDR2 reads FQNEAQ. The length of the CDR3 is 14 residues. In DNA form, the CDR3 reads TGTGCCAGCAGCTTATCCGAGGGTAATGAAAAACTGTTTTTT. Its translation: CASSLSEGNEKLFF.

This chain uses TRBV6-5 with TRBJ1-2, with 7 nucleotides matching TRBD1. The CDR3 is made up of 14 amino acids. V shed 5 bases and J 5 bases; nucleotides not matched to a gene: 8. Germline lookup yields CDR1 MNHEY and CDR2 SVGAGI. As DNA, the CDR3 is TGTGCCAGCAGTGACAGGGTAGCATCGTATGGCTACACCTTC. This translates into CASSDRVASYGYTF.

This chain joins TRBV7-9 and TRBJ1-4, with D unclear. This CDR3 region has 15 residues. Germline CDR1 reads SEHNR; CDR2 reads FQNEAQ (reference sequence). Trimming stripped 6 bases from V and 7 bases from J, with 18 bases between. CDR3 loop: CASSLIPAALEKLFF. The CDR3 DNA reads TGTGCCAGCAGTCTAATCCCCGCGGCCCTTGAAAAACTGTTTTTT.

This clone has only one observation. The rearrangement links TRBV2 to TRBJ1-2, with D uncertain. Germline CDR1 SNHLY, CDR2 FYNNEI. This CDR3 has 14 amino acids. V dropped 8 bases and J dropped 8 bases, with 21 bases sitting between them. The CDR3, as DNA: TGTGCCAGCTGGAGGTCGGATCGGGCGTCAGGCTACACCTTC. It specifies CASWRSDRASGYTF.

V gene TRBV5-1 combines with J gene TRBJ1-5; the D gene is possibly TRBD1 (6 bases). V was cut by 7 bases and J by 3 bases, with 11 bases left in between. There are 13 residues in the CDR3. CDR1 is SGHRS, CDR2 YFSETQ, per germline. As DNA, the CDR3 is TGCGCCAGCGAGGGGGTCTCCAATCAGCCCCAGCATTTT. Its translation: CASEGVSNQPQHF.